This is a list of T cell receptor beta chains from one sample in a study of blood T cell repertoires in COVID-19. This table comes from immunoSEQ multiplex PCR, and its TCRdb copy is limited to in-frame clones, with some not included. The table lists 150,000 to 200,000 clones, under 80% of them singletons, with under 3.5% in the top ten. The sequenced sample consisted of peripheral blood. The receptors shown here come from a woman aged 80 or over with acute or convalescent COVID-19. The conserved cysteine and the conserved F or W are not part of the CDR3 here. Each record gives: CDR3 protein, J gene, V gene, D gene. A D gene is named only where the DNA matches it firmly.

cdr3_aa: ASSSGTGQTYEQY; j_call: TRBJ2-7; v_call: TRBV6-5; d_call: .
cdr3_aa: ASSIGISGRTYEQY; j_call: TRBJ2-7; v_call: TRBV19; d_call: TRBD2
cdr3_aa: ASSPGLAGSTDTQY; j_call: TRBJ2-3; v_call: TRBV3-1/TRBV3-2; d_call: TRBD2
cdr3_aa: ASTAAGPQETQY; j_call: TRBJ2-5; v_call: TRBV5-6; d_call: .
cdr3_aa: ASSISGGDTQY; j_call: TRBJ2-3; v_call: TRBV19; d_call: .
cdr3_aa: ASSQDGVTGNTIY; j_call: TRBJ1-3; v_call: TRBV4-3; d_call: .
cdr3_aa: ASSQEFGGPNEQF; j_call: TRBJ2-1; v_call: TRBV4-3; d_call: .
cdr3_aa: ASSLAGGSYEQY; j_call: TRBJ2-7; v_call: TRBV5-1; d_call: .
cdr3_aa: ASSAGTGKETQY; j_call: TRBJ2-5; v_call: TRBV7-8; d_call: TRBD1
cdr3_aa: ASSDPGRVNTEAF; j_call: TRBJ1-1; v_call: TRBV25-1; d_call: .
cdr3_aa: ASSVEPSVTGVNEQF; j_call: TRBJ2-1; v_call: TRBV9; d_call: TRBD1
cdr3_aa: ASSFVGGYQH; j_call: TRBJ1-5; v_call: TRBV12-3/TRBV12-4; d_call: .
cdr3_aa: ASSLGAREKLF; j_call: TRBJ1-4; v_call: TRBV5-1; d_call: .